These 8 T cell receptor beta chains were all obtained from the same sample, sequenced in a study of monozygotic twins with inflammatory bowel disease. For each CDR3 protein, TCRdb gives one entry from its re-call of the 5' RACE reads, without DNA. In total, the table holds a few hundred thousand distinct CDR3 sequences. Sequenced input: blood. These receptors were collected from a human donor with ulcerative colitis or Crohn's disease, or a healthy co-twin of an affected twin (not recorded which).

The rearrangement links TRBV28 to TRBJ1-5. CDR1 MDHEN and CDR2 SYDVKM come from the germline V gene. The CDR3 sequence is 16 residues long. CDR3 protein: CATLTRGGVGNQPQHF.

This sequence joins TRBV29-1 and TRBJ2-7. CDR1 is SQVTM and CDR2 is ANQGSEA in the germline V gene. The CDR3 covers 12 residues. The CDR3 sequence is CSAGQDSYEQYF.

The J gene is TRBJ2-2, the V gene TRBV2. The V gene's germline CDR1 is SNHLY and CDR2 FYNNEI. This CDR3 has 16 residues. The CDR3 region is CASSERNSFSSGELFF.

The chain joins TRBV7-2 to TRBJ2-5; TCRdb gives TRBD1 as the D gene, but with no DNA this cannot be confirmed. CDR1 and CDR2 (germline): SGHTA, FQGNSA. The CDR3 is 15 amino acids. This CDR3 reads CASSLAGTARETQYF.

This chain connects TRBV7-3 to TRBJ2-5; TCRdb's D call, TRBD2, is unchecked because there is no DNA. Germline loops: CDR1 SGHTA, CDR2 FQGTGA. The CDR3 spans 15 residues. The CDR3 sequence is CASSNRGGFLETQYF.

CDR3 sequence: CAWSVLGRGADTQYF. The chain employs TRBV30 and TRBJ2-3; TCRdb designates TRBD2, a call that cannot be tested without DNA. The CDR3 is 15 amino acids. Germline assignment: CDR1 GTSNPN and CDR2 SVGIG (reference sequence). Drawing the rest from reference TRBV30 and TRBJ2-3, the complete variable domain is SQTIHQWPATLVQPVGSPLSLECTVEGTSNPNLYWYRQAAGRGLQLLFYSVGIGQISSEVPQNLSASRPQDRQFILSSKKLLLSDSGFYLCAWSVLGRGADTQYFGPGTRLTVL.

CDR3 sequence reads: CASSTRELGNEQFF. The gene calls are TRBV13 and TRBJ2-1; TCRdb's D call, TRBD2, is unchecked because there is no DNA. Germline CDR1 is PRHDT and CDR2 is FYEKMQ (reference sequence). CDR3 length: 14 amino acids.

This chain joins TRBV15 and TRBJ2-5. The CDR3 spans 14 residues. Germline CDR1 LNHNV, CDR2 YYDKDF (reference sequence). The CDR3 sequence is CATSRVGIWETQYF.